The rows below give T cell receptor beta chains drawn from one sample of a study of CD8+CD57+ T cells in acquired aplastic anemia. TCRdb analysed the reads with MiXCR anew, one entry per CDR3 protein. This sample has more than 150,000 distinct CDR3 sequences, with just over 45% found just once. Sequencing input: sorted CD4+, CD8+, or CD8+CD57+ T cells (not recorded which) from PBMCs. All receptors come from a human donor in good health. CDR3s include the opening cysteine and the closing phenylalanine or tryptophan. A D gene is named only where the DNA matches it firmly. Where a row states a size, it is once, few, many or the class of an expanded clone; other rows omit it.

V gene: TRBV28
D gene: .
J gene: TRBJ2-1
clone size: .
CDR3 protein: CASLAAGGDEQFF
CDR3 DNA: TGTGCCAGCTTAGCGGCCGGCGGGGATGAGCAGTTCTTC

V gene: TRBV7-3
D gene: .
J gene: TRBJ2-2
clone size: .
CDR3 protein: CASSLSGTTGELFF
CDR3 DNA: TGTGCCAGCAGCTTATCAGGAACCACCGGGGAGCTGTTTTTT

V gene: TRBV19
D gene: TRBD2
J gene: TRBJ2-1
clone size: many
CDR3 protein: CASSREAARNEQFF
CDR3 DNA: TGTGCCAGCTCTCGGGAGGCCGCTCGAAATGAGCAGTTCTTC

V gene: TRBV25-1
D gene: .
J gene: TRBJ1-1
clone size: .
CDR3 protein: CASRRGPVTEAFF
CDR3 DNA: TGTGCCAGCAGGAGAGGGCCGGTCACTGAAGCTTTCTTT

V gene: TRBV11-2
D gene: TRBD1
J gene: TRBJ1-1
clone size: .
CDR3 protein: CASSPWDRVVGTEAFF
CDR3 DNA: TGTGCCAGCAGCCCGTGGGACAGGGTTGTTGGCACTGAAGCTTTCTTT

V gene: TRBV19
D gene: .
J gene: TRBJ1-3
clone size: .
CDR3 protein: CASSIDTSGNTIYF
CDR3 DNA: TGTGCCAGTAGTATAGACACGTCTGGAAACACCATATATTTT

V gene: TRBV25-1
D gene: TRBD1
J gene: TRBJ1-2
clone size: once
CDR3 protein: CASSEPGTGGWGYTF
CDR3 DNA: TGTGCCAGCAGTGAGCCTGGGACAGGGGGATGGGGCTACACCTTC

V gene: TRBV6-6
D gene: TRBD1
J gene: TRBJ2-1
clone size: .
CDR3 protein: CATSLTGGSYNEQFF
CDR3 DNA: TGTGCCACCAGTTTGACAGGGGGCTCCTACAATGAGCAGTTCTTC

V gene: TRBV2
D gene: .
J gene: TRBJ1-1
clone size: .
CDR3 protein: CASSLHGRNTEAFF
CDR3 DNA: TGTGCCAGCAGTTTACACGGACGGAACACTGAAGCTTTCTTT

V gene: TRBV9
D gene: TRBD1
J gene: TRBJ2-7
clone size: once
CDR3 protein: CASSTQGVHEQYF
CDR3 DNA: TGTGCCAGCAGCACTCAGGGGGTCCACGAGCAGTACTTC

V gene: TRBV15
D gene: .
J gene: TRBJ2-2
clone size: .
CDR3 protein: CATSRPTPNTGELFF
CDR3 DNA: TGTGCCACCAGCAGACCGACTCCGAACACCGGGGAGCTGTTTTTT

V gene: TRBV7-9
D gene: .
J gene: TRBJ2-3
clone size: .
CDR3 protein: CASARGTVSDTQYF
CDR3 DNA: TGTGCCAGCGCGAGGGGGACGGTCTCAGATACGCAGTATTTT

V gene: TRBV25-1
D gene: .
J gene: TRBJ2-5
clone size: .
CDR3 protein: CASSQPQGEETQYF
CDR3 DNA: TGTGCCAGCAGTCAGCCCCAGGGCGAGGAGACCCAGTACTTC

V gene: TRBV7-9
D gene: .
J gene: TRBJ2-5
clone size: few
CDR3 protein: CASSLQTQETQYF
CDR3 DNA: TGTGCCAGCAGCTTACAGACCCAAGAGACCCAGTACTTC

V gene: TRBV7-9
D gene: .
J gene: TRBJ2-7
clone size: .
CDR3 protein: CASSLVKGHEQYF
CDR3 DNA: TGTGCCAGCAGCTTGGTTAAGGGACACGAGCAGTACTTC

V gene: TRBV11-2
D gene: .
J gene: TRBJ2-2
clone size: few
CDR3 protein: CASRGGAGGRTGELFF
CDR3 DNA: TGTGCCAGCAGGGGAGGGGCAGGGGGTCGGACCGGGGAGCTGTTTTTT

V gene: TRBV7-9
D gene: TRBD2
J gene: TRBJ2-5
clone size: .
CDR3 protein: CASRTSGGGETQYF
CDR3 DNA: TGTGCCAGCAGGACTAGCGGGGGAGGAGAGACCCAGTACTTC

V gene: TRBV12-3/TRBV12-4
D gene: .
J gene: TRBJ2-5
clone size: .
CDR3 protein: CASSLGQVEQFETQYF
CDR3 DNA: TGTGCCAGCAGTTTAGGACAGGTCGAGCAGTTCGAGACCCAGTACTTC

V gene: TRBV20-1
D gene: TRBD1
J gene: TRBJ1-6
clone size: once
CDR3 protein: CSALKGQNNSPLHF
CDR3 DNA: TGCAGTGCCCTTAAGGGACAGAATAATTCACCCCTCCACTTT

V gene: TRBV5-8
D gene: TRBD1
J gene: TRBJ2-4
clone size: .
CDR3 protein: CASSLGVGTGEWNIQYF
CDR3 DNA: TGTGCCAGCAGCTTGGGTGTTGGTACAGGGGAGTGGAACATTCAGTACTTC

V gene: TRBV29-1
D gene: TRBD2
J gene: TRBJ2-5
clone size: many
CDR3 protein: CSVGAGTSETQYF
CDR3 DNA: TGCAGCGTTGGAGCCGGGACTAGCGAGACCCAGTACTTC

V gene: TRBV20-1
D gene: .
J gene: TRBJ2-1
clone size: many
CDR3 protein: CSARVSASYDEQFF
CDR3 DNA: TGCAGTGCTAGAGTCTCCGCTTCGTATGATGAGCAGTTCTTC

V gene: TRBV7-9
D gene: .
J gene: TRBJ2-5
clone size: many
CDR3 protein: CASSFPGQETQYF
CDR3 DNA: TGTGCCAGCAGCTTCCCTGGACAAGAGACCCAGTACTTC

V gene: TRBV2
D gene: TRBD2
J gene: TRBJ2-4
clone size: .
CDR3 protein: CASRIAGVGNIQYF
CDR3 DNA: TGTGCCAGCAGGATAGCGGGGGTTGGAAACATTCAGTACTTC

V gene: TRBV7-3
D gene: .
J gene: TRBJ1-1
clone size: .
CDR3 protein: CASSLAVEMNTEAFF
CDR3 DNA: TGTGCCAGCAGCTTAGCAGTGGAAATGAACACTGAAGCTTTCTTT

V gene: TRBV10-3
D gene: TRBD1
J gene: TRBJ2-7
clone size: .
CDR3 protein: CAIAQGSGEQYF
CDR3 DNA: TGTGCCATCGCACAGGGGTCAGGCGAGCAGTACTTC

V gene: TRBV10-2
D gene: TRBD1
J gene: TRBJ2-2
clone size: .
CDR3 protein: CASRDDRGLDTGELFF
CDR3 DNA: TGCGCCAGCAGAGATGACAGGGGGCTCGACACCGGGGAGCTGTTTTTT

V gene: TRBV20-1
D gene: TRBD2
J gene: TRBJ2-7
clone size: .
CDR3 protein: CSARWGGDYEQYF
CDR3 DNA: TGCAGTGCTAGATGGGGGGGAGACTACGAGCAGTACTTC

V gene: TRBV20-1
D gene: .
J gene: TRBJ2-1
clone size: many
CDR3 protein: CSASEHARQFF
CDR3 DNA: TGCAGTGCAAGTGAACACGCCAGGCAGTTCTTC

V gene: TRBV7-9
D gene: .
J gene: TRBJ2-1
clone size: many
CDR3 protein: CASSLVNEQFF
CDR3 DNA: TGTGCCAGCAGCTTGGTCAATGAGCAGTTCTTC

V gene: TRBV29-1
D gene: .
J gene: TRBJ2-1
clone size: few
CDR3 protein: CSADSYNEQFF
CDR3 DNA: TGCAGCGCGGACAGTTACAATGAGCAGTTCTTC

V gene: TRBV2
D gene: .
J gene: TRBJ2-2
clone size: many
CDR3 protein: CASSPPPGRVNTGELFF
CDR3 DNA: TGTGCCAGCTCTCCTCCCCCGGGCAGGGTCAACACCGGGGAGCTGTTTTTT

V gene: TRBV12-3/TRBV12-4
D gene: .
J gene: TRBJ2-3
clone size: few
CDR3 protein: CASSLASSGSGDTQYF
CDR3 DNA: TGTGCCAGCAGTTTAGCTAGTTCGGGATCCGGAGATACGCAGTATTTT

V gene: TRBV18
D gene: TRBD1
J gene: TRBJ1-1
clone size: .
CDR3 protein: CASSPTGTGGGTEAFF
CDR3 DNA: TGTGCCAGCTCACCAACCGGGACAGGGGGCGGGACTGAAGCTTTCTTT

V gene: TRBV7-8
D gene: TRBD1
J gene: TRBJ2-7
clone size: .
CDR3 protein: CASRWDRASYEQYF
CDR3 DNA: TGTGCCAGCAGATGGGACAGGGCAAGCTACGAGCAGTACTTC

V gene: TRBV19
D gene: TRBD1
J gene: TRBJ1-1
clone size: .
CDR3 protein: CASGDRMNTEAFF
CDR3 DNA: TGTGCCAGTGGGGACAGAATGAACACTGAAGCTTTCTTT

V gene: TRBV3-1
D gene: TRBD2
J gene: TRBJ2-2
clone size: many
CDR3 protein: CASSTTSGRIGELFF
CDR3 DNA: TGTGCCAGCAGCACGACTAGCGGGAGGATCGGGGAGCTGTTTTTT

V gene: TRBV20-1
D gene: .
J gene: TRBJ1-2
clone size: .
CDR3 protein: CSARADRRFNYGYTF
CDR3 DNA: TGCAGTGCTAGGGCGGACCGACGATTTAACTATGGCTACACCTTC

V gene: TRBV7-9
D gene: .
J gene: TRBJ1-2
clone size: few
CDR3 protein: CASSLGVAGDYGYTF
CDR3 DNA: TGTGCCAGCAGCTTAGGCGTGGCAGGGGACTATGGCTACACCTTC

V gene: TRBV19
D gene: .
J gene: TRBJ1-2
clone size: .
CDR3 protein: CASSMPTGVDGYTF
CDR3 DNA: TGTGCCAGTAGTATGCCAACAGGAGTAGATGGCTACACCTTC

V gene: TRBV30
D gene: TRBD2
J gene: TRBJ2-2
clone size: few
CDR3 protein: CAWEGSGGLTGELFF
CDR3 DNA: TGTGCCTGGGAGGGGTCGGGAGGCCTCACCGGGGAGCTGTTTTTT

V gene: TRBV24-1
D gene: .
J gene: TRBJ2-5
clone size: few
CDR3 protein: CATQRTQYF
CDR3 DNA: TGTGCCACCCAACGGACCCAGTACTTC

V gene: TRBV7-2
D gene: .
J gene: TRBJ2-7
clone size: .
CDR3 protein: CASSPSWRGTYEQYF
CDR3 DNA: TGTGCCAGCAGCCCATCTTGGCGGGGAACCTACGAGCAGTACTTC

V gene: TRBV19
D gene: TRBD2
J gene: TRBJ2-7
clone size: .
CDR3 protein: CASGEGGEREQCF
CDR3 DNA: TGTGCCAGCGGGGAGGGCGGGGAGAGGGAGCAGTGCTTC

V gene: TRBV18
D gene: .
J gene: TRBJ1-5
clone size: .
CDR3 protein: CASSPTADPNQPQHF
CDR3 DNA: TGTGCCAGCTCACCGACGGCGGATCCGAATCAGCCCCAGCATTTT

V gene: TRBV24-1
D gene: TRBD2
J gene: TRBJ2-1
clone size: .
CDR3 protein: CAASGAGGSNEQFF
CDR3 DNA: TGTGCCGCCAGTGGAGCGGGAGGCTCCAATGAGCAGTTCTTC